The text below deals with one T cell receptor beta chain. Germline lookup yields CDR1 SNHLY and CDR2 FYNNEI. V was shortened by 0 bases and J by 7 bases, with 16 bases between the two germline ends. The CDR3 covers 15 residues. Deep-level assay runs were performed. The repertoire was sequenced with immunoSEQ multiplex PCR; TCRdb's copy has only in-frame clones and lacks some. The sample lists about 1,900,000 clones, 85% to 95% occurring once. The sample originates from a study of shared clonotypes between healthy human individuals. Terminally differentiated effector memory CD45RA+ cells were left out of the naive CD8 fraction, which was CD45RO-negative and positively selected for CCR7.

The rearrangement uses TRBV2 and TRBJ2-7; perhaps TRBD1 as D (7 bases). The sequence was obtained from a man younger than 30 in good health. Source material: naive CD8+ T cells sorted from blood. The CDR3 loop reads CASSEASGGLGEQYF. The CDR3 DNA reads TGTGCCAGCAGTGAAGCCTCAGGGGGGTTGGGAGAGCAGTACTTC.